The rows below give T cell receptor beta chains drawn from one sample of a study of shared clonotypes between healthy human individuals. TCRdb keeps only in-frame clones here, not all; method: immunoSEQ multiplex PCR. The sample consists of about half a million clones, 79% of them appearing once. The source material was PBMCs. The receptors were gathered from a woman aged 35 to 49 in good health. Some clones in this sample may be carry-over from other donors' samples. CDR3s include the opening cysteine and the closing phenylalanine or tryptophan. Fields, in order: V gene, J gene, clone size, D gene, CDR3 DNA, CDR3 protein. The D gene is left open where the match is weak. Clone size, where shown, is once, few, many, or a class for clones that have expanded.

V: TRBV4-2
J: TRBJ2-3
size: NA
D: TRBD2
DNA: TGTGCCAGCAGCCAGGGACTAGCGGGCGGCGAGGATACGCAGTATTTT
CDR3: CASSQGLAGGEDTQYF

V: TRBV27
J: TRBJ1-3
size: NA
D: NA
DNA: TGTGCCAGCAGTTTATCGTTTTCCTCTGGAAACACCATATATTTT
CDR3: CASSLSFSSGNTIYF

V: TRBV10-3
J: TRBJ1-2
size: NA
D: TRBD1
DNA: TGTGCCATCAGTCCGGACAGGATCTATGGCTACACCTTC
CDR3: CAISPDRIYGYTF

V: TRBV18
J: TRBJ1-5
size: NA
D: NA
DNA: TGTGCCAGCTCGATCGACAGTAATCAGCCCCAGCATTTT
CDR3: CASSIDSNQPQHF

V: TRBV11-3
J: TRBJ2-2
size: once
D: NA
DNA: TGTGCCAGCAGCTTAGAAGCCGCGGGGGAGCTGTTTTTT
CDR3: CASSLEAAGELFF

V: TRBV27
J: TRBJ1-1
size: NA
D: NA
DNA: TGTGCCAGCAGTTACAGGGCCCTCACTGAAGCTTTCTTT
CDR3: CASSYRALTEAFF

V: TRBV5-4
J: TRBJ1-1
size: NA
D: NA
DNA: TGTGCCAGCAGCTTGGGGCGGACGGTGAACACTGAAGCTTTCTTT
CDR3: CASSLGRTVNTEAFF

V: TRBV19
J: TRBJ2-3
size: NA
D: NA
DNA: TGTGCCAGTAGTTCGTCCCTGGCCCCGCAGTATTTT
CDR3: CASSSSLAPQYF

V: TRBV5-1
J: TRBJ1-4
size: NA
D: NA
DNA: TGCGCCAGCAGCTTGGGAGGGTTCAATGAAAAACTGTTTTTT
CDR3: CASSLGGFNEKLFF

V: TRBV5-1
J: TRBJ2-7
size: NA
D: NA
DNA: TGCGCCAGCAGCTTGGACAGGGTTCCCTCCTACGAGCAGTACTTC
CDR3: CASSLDRVPSYEQYF

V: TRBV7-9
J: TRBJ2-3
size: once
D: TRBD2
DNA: TGTGCCAGCAGTTCAATTGGCGGGAGAAGCACAGATACGCAGTATTTT
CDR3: CASSSIGGRSTDTQYF

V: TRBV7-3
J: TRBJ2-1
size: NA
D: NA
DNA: TGTGCCAGCAGCTCTCCAGGCCGCAATGAGCAGTTCTTC
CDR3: CASSSPGRNEQFF

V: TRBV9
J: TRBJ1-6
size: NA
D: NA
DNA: TGTGCCAGCAGCCCGCACCGAGGAAGGGGTTCACCCCTCCACTTT
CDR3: CASSPHRGRGSPLHF

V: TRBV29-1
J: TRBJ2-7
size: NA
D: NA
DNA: TGCAGCGTTGGGGTTGTAGGACAGAGCTACGAGCAGTACTTC
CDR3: CSVGVVGQSYEQYF

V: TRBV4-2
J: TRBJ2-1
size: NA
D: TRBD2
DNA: TGTGCCAGCAGCCGAGGGACTAGCGGGAGCTACAATGAGCAGTTCTTC
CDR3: CASSRGTSGSYNEQFF

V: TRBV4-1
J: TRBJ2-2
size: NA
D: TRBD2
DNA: TGCGCCAGCAGCGAAGGACGACTAGCGGGAGTACGGACCGGGGAGCTGTTTTTT
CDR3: CASSEGRLAGVRTGELFF

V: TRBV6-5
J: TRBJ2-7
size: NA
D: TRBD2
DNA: TGTGCCAGCAGAACTCCTAGCGGGAGGGCCCACCAGTACTTC
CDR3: CASRTPSGRAHQYF

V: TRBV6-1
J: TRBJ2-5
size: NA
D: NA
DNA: TGTGCCAGCAGCGGTAACCTAAACCGAGAGACCCAGTACTTC
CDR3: CASSGNLNRETQYF

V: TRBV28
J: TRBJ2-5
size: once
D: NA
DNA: TGTGCCAGCAGTCGAGGGGTCGGGGAGACCCAGTACTTC
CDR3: CASSRGVGETQYF

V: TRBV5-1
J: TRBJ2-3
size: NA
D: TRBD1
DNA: TGCGCCAGCAGCCCATACAGGGGGGATACGCAGTATTTT
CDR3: CASSPYRGDTQYF

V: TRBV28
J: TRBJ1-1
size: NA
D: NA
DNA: TGTGCCAGCAGCATATCCATGGGCACTGAAGCTTTCTTT
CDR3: CASSISMGTEAFF

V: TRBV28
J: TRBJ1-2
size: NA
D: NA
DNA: TGTGCCAGCAGCCCCGGACCGGATAACTATGGCTACACCTTC
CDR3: CASSPGPDNYGYTF

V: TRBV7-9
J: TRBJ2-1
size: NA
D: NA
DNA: TGTGCCAGCAGCTTAGGGGACAATGAGCAGTTCTTC
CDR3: CASSLGDNEQFF

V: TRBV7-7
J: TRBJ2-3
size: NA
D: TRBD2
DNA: TGTGCCAGCAGCCCCCTAGCGGGAGCGGATACGCAGTATTTT
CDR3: CASSPLAGADTQYF

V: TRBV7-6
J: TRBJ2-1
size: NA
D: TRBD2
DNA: TGTGCCAGCAGCTTACAGCTAGCGGGAGCTGACAATGAGCAGTTCTTC
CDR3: CASSLQLAGADNEQFF

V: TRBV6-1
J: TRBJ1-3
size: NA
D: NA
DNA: TGTGCCAGCTCACCTTTCTCAAACTCTGGAAACACCATATATTTT
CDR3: CASSPFSNSGNTIYF

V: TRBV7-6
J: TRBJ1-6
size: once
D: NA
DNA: TGTGCCAGCAGCTCCCATGCCCTGCTGGGTCCCCTCCACTTT
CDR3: CASSSHALLGPLHF

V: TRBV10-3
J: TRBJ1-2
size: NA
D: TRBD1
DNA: TGTGCCATCAGTGAGCGACAGGGGGTGGATGGCTACACCTTC
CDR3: CAISERQGVDGYTF